The next 9 T cell receptor beta chains were all read from a single sample in a study of a mutant IDH1 vaccine in newly diagnosed glioma (dated by TCRdb to the early 2020s). According to the study, the label for this sample's time point signals: week 47, end of study. Each vaccine dose was 300 ug of a 20-mer mutant IDH1 peptide in Montanide, given subcutaneously with topical imiquimod. Libraries came from the immunoSEQ multiplex PCR assay. The immuneACCESS repertoire file appears here via TCRdb, limited to in-frame rearrangements. These files lack a portion of the clones; in checked studies, under half of the deficit traces to unresolved V genes, and the cause of the others is not known. Across this sample there are approximately 50,000 clones, with 83% seen only once. The ten top clones hold 3% to 4% of the sample. Their specific antigens are unknown. This specimen was PBMCs, taken from a glioma patient whose treatment included an IDH1 peptide vaccine. Receptors were obtained from a woman in her forties or fifties with glioma.

The V call is TRBV27, the J call TRBJ2-7, with TRBD1 matching over 9 bases. The germline gives CDR1 MNHEY, CDR2 SMNVEV (reference sequence). After removal of 3 bases from V and 6 bases from J, the junction contained 9 bases not matched to a gene. The CDR3 length is 15 residues. The CDR3 region is CASSLVGTGSGEQYF. In DNA, the CDR3 is TGTGCCAGCAGTTTGGTTGGGACAGGGTCCGGCGAGCAGTACTTC.

The chain has TRBV21-1 and TRBJ1-1. TRBV21-1 is described as a pseudogene. The CDR3 loop spans 15 amino acids. The CDR3 DNA follows: TGTGCCAGCAGCAAAGGATCAGAGATGAACACTGAAGCTTTCTTT. It translates to CASSKGSEMNTEAFF.

This chain uses TRBV4-3 with TRBJ2-7; weak D call: TRBD1 (6 bases). CDR3 length equals 15 residues. Germline CDR1 reads LGHNA; CDR2 reads YSLEER. V was clipped by 1 base and J by 7 bases, with 17 bases between them. CDR3 sequence (DNA): TGCGCCAGCAGCCAAGCCTACAGGGCCCCTGGGGAGCAGTACTTC. It is translated as CASSQAYRAPGEQYF.

CDR3 sequence (DNA): TGTGCCAGCAGCGCGCAGAACGGCGCCCAAGAGACCCAGTACTTC. Its protein is CASSAQNGAQETQYF. V is TRBV9 and J is TRBJ2-5; D is undetermined. From germline, CDR1 is SGDLS and CDR2 YYNGEE. CDR3 size: 15 residues. With 3 bases removed from V and 1 base from J, the gap between germline ends came to 13 bases.

The rearrangement joins TRBV19 to TRBJ2-7; D unresolved. V was cut by 5 bases and J by 2 bases, with 10 bases left in between. The CDR3 covers 13 residues. Germline CDR1 is LNHDA and CDR2 is SQIVND (reference sequence). For the CDR3, the DNA is TGTGCCAGTAGTGCCCTCCTCACCTACGAGCAGTACTTC. Amino acids: CASSALLTYEQYF.

The chain is built from TRBV7-2 and TRBJ1-2, with D hard to call. The CDR3 runs to 12 residues. In germline, CDR1 is SGHTA, CDR2 FQGNSA. V dropped 5 bases and J dropped 5 bases, with 9 bases sitting between them. CDR3: CASSQVQYGYTF. The CDR3 region has the DNA TGTGCCAGCAGCCAGGTCCAATATGGCTACACCTTC.

This chain uses TRBV28 with TRBJ1-2, with 9 nucleotides matching TRBD1. Germline CDR1 reads MDHEN; CDR2 reads SYDVKM. The CDR3 length is 16 residues. Trimming cost V 5 bases and J 1 base; bases outside gene matches: 8. The CDR3 protein is CASSRPRTGDNYGYTF. CDR3 coding DNA: TGTGCCAGCAGTCGTCCTCGGACAGGGGATAACTATGGCTACACCTTC.

This clone showed up just once. The rearrangement links TRBV30 to TRBJ1-2; a weak D match, TRBD1 (5 bases). CDR3 size: 13 residues. The germline V gene has CDR1 GTSNPN and CDR2 SVGIG (reference sequence). V shed 5 bases and J shed 6 bases, with 16 bases lying between them. CDR3 region: CAWGFAGWDGYTF. CDR3 in DNA: TGTGCCTGGGGGTTCGCAGGGTGGGATGGCTACACCTTC.

This clone is deemed medium-sized. V is TRBV6-4 and J is TRBJ2-3; 10 positions match TRBD2. CDR3 size: 14 residues. V shed 5 bases and J 3 bases; nucleotides not matched to a gene: 2. From germline, CDR1 is MRHNA and CDR2 SNTAGT. The CDR3: CASSLAGETDTQYF. The CDR3, as DNA: TGTGCCAGCAGTCTAGCGGGGGAGACAGATACGCAGTATTTT.